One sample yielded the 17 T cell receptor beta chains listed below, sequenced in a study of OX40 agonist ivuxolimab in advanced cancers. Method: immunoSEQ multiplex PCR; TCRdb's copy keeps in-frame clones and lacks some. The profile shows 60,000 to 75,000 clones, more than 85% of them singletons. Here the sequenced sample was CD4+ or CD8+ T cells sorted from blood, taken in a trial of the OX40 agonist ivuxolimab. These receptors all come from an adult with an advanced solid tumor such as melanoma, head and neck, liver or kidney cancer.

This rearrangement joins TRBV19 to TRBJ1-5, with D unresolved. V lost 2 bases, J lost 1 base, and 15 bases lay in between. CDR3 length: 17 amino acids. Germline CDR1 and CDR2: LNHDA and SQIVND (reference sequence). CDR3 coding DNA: TGTGCCAGTAGTATATGGGCGCGCCGAGGGAGCAATCAGCCCCAGCATTTT. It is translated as CASSIWARRGSNQPQHF. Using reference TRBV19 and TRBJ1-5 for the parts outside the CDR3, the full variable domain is DGGITQSPKYLFRKEGQNVTLSCEQNLNHDAMYWYRQDPGQGLRLIYYSQIVNDFQKGDIAEGYSVSREKKESFPLTVTSAQKNPTAFYLCASSIWARRGSNQPQHFGDGTRLSIL.

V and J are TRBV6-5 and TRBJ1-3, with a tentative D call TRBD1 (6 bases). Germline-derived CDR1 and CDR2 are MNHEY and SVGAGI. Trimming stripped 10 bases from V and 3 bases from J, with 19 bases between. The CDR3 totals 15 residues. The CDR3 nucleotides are TGTGCCACCGGGAGAGGGGGGCTGAGTGGAAACACCATATATTTT. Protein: CATGRGGLSGNTIYF.

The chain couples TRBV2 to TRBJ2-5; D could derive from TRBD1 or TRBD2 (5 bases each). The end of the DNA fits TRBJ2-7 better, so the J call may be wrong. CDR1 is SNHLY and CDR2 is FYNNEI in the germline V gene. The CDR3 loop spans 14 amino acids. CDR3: CASKASPGSYEQYF. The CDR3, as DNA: TGTGCCAGCAAGGCATCCCCAGGGAGCTACGAGCAGTACTTC.

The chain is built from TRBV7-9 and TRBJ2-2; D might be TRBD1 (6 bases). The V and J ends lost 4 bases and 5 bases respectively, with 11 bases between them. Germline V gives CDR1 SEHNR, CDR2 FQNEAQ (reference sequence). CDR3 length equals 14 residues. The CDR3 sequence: CASSSDRSTGELFF. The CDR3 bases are TGTGCCAGCAGCTCTGACAGGAGTACCGGGGAGCTGTTTTTT.

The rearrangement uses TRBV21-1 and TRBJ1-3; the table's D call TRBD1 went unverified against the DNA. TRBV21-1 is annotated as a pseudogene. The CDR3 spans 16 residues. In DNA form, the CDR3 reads TGTGCCAGCTCTAGAGCAGGGGCCGCCAGAGGAAACACCATATATTTT. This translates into CASSRAGAARGNTIYF.

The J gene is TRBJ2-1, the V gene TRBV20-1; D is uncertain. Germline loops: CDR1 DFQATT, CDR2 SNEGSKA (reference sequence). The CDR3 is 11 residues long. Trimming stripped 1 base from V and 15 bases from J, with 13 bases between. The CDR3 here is CSARVRQTSFF. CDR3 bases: TGCAGTGCTAGAGTCCGCCAGACTTCGTTCTTC.

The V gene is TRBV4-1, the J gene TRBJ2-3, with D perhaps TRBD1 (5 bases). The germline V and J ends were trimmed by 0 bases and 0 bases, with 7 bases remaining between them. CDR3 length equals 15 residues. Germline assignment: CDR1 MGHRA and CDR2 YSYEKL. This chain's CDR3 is CASSQERGSTDTQYF. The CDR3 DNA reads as TGCGCCAGCAGCCAAGAAAGGGGAAGCACAGATACGCAGTATTTT.

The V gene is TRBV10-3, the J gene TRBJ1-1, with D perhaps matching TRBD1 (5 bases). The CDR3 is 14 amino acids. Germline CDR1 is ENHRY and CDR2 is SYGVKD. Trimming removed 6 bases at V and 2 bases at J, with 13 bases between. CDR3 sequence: CAIRQGLTNTEAFF. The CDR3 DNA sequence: TGTGCCATCAGGCAGGGACTTACCAACACTGAAGCTTTCTTT.

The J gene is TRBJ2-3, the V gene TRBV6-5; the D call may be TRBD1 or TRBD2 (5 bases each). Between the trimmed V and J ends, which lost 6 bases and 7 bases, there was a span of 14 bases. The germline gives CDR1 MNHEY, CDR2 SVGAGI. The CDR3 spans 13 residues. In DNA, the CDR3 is TGTGCCAGCAGACCTGAGGGGAGACATACGCAGTATTTT. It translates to CASRPEGRHTQYF.

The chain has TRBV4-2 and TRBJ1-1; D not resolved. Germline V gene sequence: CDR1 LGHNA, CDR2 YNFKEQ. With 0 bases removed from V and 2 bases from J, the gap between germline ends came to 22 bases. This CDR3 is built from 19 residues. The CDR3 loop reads CASSQDPLGEKGFNTEAFF. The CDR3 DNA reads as TGTGCCAGCAGCCAAGACCCCCTCGGGGAAAAGGGATTTAACACTGAAGCTTTCTTT.

CDR3 protein: CASSRITTSGVAGDTQYF. In DNA, the CDR3 is TGTGCCAGCAGTCGCATTACGACTAGCGGGGTTGCGGGTGATACGCAGTATTTT. V and J are TRBV27 and TRBJ2-3; TRBD2 matches at 11 bases. The CDR3 is 18 amino acids. V was clipped by 5 bases and J by 6 bases; unmatched bases: 16. Per the germline V gene, CDR1 is MNHEY and CDR2 is SMNVEV (reference sequence).

CDR3: CASSYSGEGNYGYTF. The CDR3 nucleotides are TGTGCCAGCAGTTACTCAGGGGAGGGTAACTATGGCTACACCTTC. This sequence joins TRBV6-5 and TRBJ1-2, with D possibly TRBD1 on 5 matching bases. The CDR3 contains 15 residues. Germline V gene lookup returns CDR1 MNHEY and CDR2 SVGAGI. Trimming stripped 0 bases from V and 1 base from J, with 9 bases between.

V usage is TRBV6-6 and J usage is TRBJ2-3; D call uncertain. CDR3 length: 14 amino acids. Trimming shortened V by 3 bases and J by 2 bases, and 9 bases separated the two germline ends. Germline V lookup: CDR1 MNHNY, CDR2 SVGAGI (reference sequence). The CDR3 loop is CASSYRASTDTQYF. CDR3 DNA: TGTGCCAGCAGTTATCGGGCCTCCACAGATACGCAGTATTTT.

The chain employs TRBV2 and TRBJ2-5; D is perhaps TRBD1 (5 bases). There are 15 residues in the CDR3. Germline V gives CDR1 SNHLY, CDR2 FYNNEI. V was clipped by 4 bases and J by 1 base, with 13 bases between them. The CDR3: CASSAGRASQETQYF. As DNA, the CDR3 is TGTGCCAGCAGTGCAGGCAGGGCATCCCAAGAGACCCAGTACTTC. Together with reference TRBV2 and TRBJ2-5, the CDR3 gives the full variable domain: EPEVTQTPSHQVTQMGQEVILRCVPISNHLYFYWYRQILGQKVEFLVSFYNNEISEKSEIFDDQFSVERPDGSNFTLKIRSTKLEDSAMYFCASSAGRASQETQYFGPGTRLLVL.

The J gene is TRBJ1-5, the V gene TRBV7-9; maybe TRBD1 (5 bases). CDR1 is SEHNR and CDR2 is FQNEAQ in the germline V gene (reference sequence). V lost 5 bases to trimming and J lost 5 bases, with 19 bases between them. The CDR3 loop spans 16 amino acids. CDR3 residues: CASSPDRFPGDQPQHF. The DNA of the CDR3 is TGTGCCAGCAGCCCCGACAGATTCCCGGGGGATCAGCCCCAGCATTTT.

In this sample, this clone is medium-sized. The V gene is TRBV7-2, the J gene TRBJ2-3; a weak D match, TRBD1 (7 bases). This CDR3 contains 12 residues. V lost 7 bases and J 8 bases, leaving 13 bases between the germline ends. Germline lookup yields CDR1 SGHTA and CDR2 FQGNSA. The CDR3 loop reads CASTQGGATQYF. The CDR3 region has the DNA TGTGCCAGCACCCAGGGGGGCGCTACGCAGTATTTT.

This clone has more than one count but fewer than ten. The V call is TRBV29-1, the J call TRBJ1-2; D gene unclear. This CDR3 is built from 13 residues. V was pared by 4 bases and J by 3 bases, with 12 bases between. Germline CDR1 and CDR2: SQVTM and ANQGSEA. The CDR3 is CSVVKGGDYGYTF. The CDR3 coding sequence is TGCAGCGTTGTTAAGGGCGGGGACTATGGCTACACCTTC.